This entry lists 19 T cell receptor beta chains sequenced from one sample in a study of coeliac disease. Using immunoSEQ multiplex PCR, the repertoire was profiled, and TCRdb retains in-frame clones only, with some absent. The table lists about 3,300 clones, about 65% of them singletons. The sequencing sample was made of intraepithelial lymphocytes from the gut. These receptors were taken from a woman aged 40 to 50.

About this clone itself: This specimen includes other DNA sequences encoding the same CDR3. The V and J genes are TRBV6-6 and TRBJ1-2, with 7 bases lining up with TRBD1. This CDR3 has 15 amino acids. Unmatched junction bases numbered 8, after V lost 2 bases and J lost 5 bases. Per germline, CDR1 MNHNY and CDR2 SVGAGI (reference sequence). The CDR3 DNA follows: TGTGCCAGCAGTTACGGATACACAGGGGAATATGGCTACACCTTC. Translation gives CASSYGYTGEYGYTF.

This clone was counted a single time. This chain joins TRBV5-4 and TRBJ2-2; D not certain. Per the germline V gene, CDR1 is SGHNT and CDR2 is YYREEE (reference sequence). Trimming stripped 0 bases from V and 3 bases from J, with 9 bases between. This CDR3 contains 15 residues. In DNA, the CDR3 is TGTGCCAGCAGCTTGGGCGGCTGGGACACCGGGGAGCTGTTTTTT. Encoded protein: CASSLGGWDTGELFF.

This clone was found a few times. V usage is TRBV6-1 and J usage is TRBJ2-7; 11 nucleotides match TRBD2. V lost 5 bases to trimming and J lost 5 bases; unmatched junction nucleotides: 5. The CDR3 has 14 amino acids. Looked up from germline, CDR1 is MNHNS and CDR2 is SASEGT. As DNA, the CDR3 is TGTGCCAGCAGTTTAGCGGGAGGGACCAACGAGCAGTACTTC. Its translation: CASSLAGGTNEQYF.

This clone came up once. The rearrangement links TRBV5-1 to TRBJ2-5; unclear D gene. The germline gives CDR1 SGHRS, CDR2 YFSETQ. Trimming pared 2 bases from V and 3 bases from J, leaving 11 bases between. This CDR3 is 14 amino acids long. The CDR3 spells CASSFSQPEETQYF. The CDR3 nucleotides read TGCGCCAGCAGCTTCTCACAGCCCGAAGAGACCCAGTACTTC.

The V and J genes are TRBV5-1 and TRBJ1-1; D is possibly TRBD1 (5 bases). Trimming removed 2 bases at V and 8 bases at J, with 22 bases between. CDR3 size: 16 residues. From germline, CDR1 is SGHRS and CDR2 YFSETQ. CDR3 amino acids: CASSFAPGLKGTEAFF. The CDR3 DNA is TGCGCCAGCAGCTTTGCACCGGGACTCAAAGGCACCGAAGCTTTCTTT. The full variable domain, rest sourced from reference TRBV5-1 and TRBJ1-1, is KAGVTQTPRYLIKTRGQQVTLSCSPISGHRSVSWYQQTPGQGLQFLFEYFSETQRNKGNFPGRFSGRQFSNSRSEMNVSTLELGDSALYLCASSFAPGLKGTEAFFGQGTRLTVV.

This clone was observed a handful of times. CDR3 sequence (DNA): TGTGCCAGCAGTGTCGAAACCCTACTAGCGGGGATAGCCACAGATACGCAGTATTTT. It translates to CASSVETLLAGIATDTQYF. The chain is built from TRBV6-1 and TRBJ2-3, with 10 bases fitting TRBD2. Germline V gene sequence: CDR1 MNHNS, CDR2 SASEGT. The CDR3 is 19 residues long. Trimming at V came to 4 bases and at J to 2 bases, leaving 15 bases not matched to a gene.

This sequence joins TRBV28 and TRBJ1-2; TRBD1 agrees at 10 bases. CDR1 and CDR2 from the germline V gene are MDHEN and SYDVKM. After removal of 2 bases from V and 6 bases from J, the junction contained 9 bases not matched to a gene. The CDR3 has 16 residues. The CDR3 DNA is TGTGCCAGCAGTTTAGACCCCGGGACAGGGGTGGATGGCTACACCTTC. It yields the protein CASSLDPGTGVDGYTF.

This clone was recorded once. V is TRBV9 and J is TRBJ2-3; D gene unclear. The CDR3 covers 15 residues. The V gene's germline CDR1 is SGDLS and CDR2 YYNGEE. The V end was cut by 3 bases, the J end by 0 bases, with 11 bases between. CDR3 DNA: TGTGCCAGCAGCGATAGCAGTAAGAGCACAGATACGCAGTATTTT. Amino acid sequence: CASSDSSKSTDTQYF.

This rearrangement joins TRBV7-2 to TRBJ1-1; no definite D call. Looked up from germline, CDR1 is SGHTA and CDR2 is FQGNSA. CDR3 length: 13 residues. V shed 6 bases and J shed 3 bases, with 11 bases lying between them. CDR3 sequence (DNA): TGTGCCAGCAGTTTTCAACAAGACACTGAAGCTTTCTTT. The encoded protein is CASSFQQDTEAFF.

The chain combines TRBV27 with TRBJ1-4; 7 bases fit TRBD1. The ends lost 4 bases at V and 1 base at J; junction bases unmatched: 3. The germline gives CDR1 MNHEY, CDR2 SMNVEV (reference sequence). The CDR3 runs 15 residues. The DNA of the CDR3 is TGTGCCAGCAGTTACAGGGGAGTAACTAATGAAAAACTGTTTTTT. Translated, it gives CASSYRGVTNEKLFF.

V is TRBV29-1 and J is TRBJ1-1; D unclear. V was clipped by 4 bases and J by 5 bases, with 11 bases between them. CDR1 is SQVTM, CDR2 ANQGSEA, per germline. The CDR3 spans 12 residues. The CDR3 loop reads CSVVLFGTEAFF. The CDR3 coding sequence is TGCAGCGTTGTTTTATTCGGGACTGAAGCTTTCTTT.

The CDR3 nucleotides read TGTGCCAGCTCACCGAAAGCGGGACAAGAGACCCAGTACTTC. It is translated as CASSPKAGQETQYF. The chain recombines TRBV18 with TRBJ2-5; 7 nucleotides agree with TRBD2. This CDR3 contains 14 residues. The germline V gene encodes CDR1 KGHSH and CDR2 LQKENI. Trimming took 3 bases from V and 2 from J; bases not matched to a gene: 3. Full variable domain (remainder filled in from reference TRBV18 and TRBJ2-5): NAGVMQNPRHLVRRRGQEARLRCSPMKGHSHVYWYRQLPEEGLKFMVYLQKENIIDESGMPKERFSAEFPKEGPSILRIQQVVRGDSAAYFCASSPKAGQETQYFGPGTRLLVL.

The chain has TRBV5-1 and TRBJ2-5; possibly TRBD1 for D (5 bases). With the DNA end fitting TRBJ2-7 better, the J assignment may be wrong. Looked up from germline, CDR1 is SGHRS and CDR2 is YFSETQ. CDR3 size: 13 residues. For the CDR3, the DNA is TGCGCCAGCAGCACGACAGCCTCCTACGAGCAGTACTTC. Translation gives CASSTTASYEQYF.

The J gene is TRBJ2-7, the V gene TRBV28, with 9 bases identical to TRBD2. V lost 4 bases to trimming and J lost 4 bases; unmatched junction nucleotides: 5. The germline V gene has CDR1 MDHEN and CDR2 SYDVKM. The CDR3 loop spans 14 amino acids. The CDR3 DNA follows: TGTGCCAGCAGTTCAGGGACTAGCAGTTACGAGCAGTACTTC. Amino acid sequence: CASSSGTSSYEQYF.

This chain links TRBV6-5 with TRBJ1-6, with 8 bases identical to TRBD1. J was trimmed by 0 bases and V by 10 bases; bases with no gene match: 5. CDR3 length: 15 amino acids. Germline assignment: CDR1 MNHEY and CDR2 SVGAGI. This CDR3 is CATRTGSSYNSPLHF. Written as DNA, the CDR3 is TGTGCCACTAGGACAGGGAGCTCCTATAATTCACCCCTCCACTTT.

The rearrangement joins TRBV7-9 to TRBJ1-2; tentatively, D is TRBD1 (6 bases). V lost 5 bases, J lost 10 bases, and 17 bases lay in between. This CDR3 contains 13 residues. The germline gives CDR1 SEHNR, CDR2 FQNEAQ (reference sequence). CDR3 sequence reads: CASSLSPDSHYTF. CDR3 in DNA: TGTGCCAGCAGCCTTTCCCCGGACAGTCACTACACCTTC.

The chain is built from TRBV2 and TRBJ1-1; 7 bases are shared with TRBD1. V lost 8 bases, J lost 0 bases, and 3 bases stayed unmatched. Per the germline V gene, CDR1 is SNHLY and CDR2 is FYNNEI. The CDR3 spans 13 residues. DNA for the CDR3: TGTGCCAGCGGGGGACAGTTGAACACTGAAGCTTTCTTT. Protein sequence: CASGGQLNTEAFF.

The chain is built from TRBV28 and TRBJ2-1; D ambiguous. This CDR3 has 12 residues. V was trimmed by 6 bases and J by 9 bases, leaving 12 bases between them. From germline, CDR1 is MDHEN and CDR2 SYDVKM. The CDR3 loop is CASSPGGSEQFF. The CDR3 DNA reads TGTGCCAGCAGCCCCGGCGGATCTGAGCAGTTCTTC. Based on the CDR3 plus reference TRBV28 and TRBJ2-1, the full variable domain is DVKVTQSSRYLVKRTGEKVFLECVQDMDHENMFWYRQDPGLGLRLIYFSYDVKMKEKGDIPEGYSVSREKKERFSLILESASTNQTSMYLCASSPGGSEQFFGPGTRLTVL.

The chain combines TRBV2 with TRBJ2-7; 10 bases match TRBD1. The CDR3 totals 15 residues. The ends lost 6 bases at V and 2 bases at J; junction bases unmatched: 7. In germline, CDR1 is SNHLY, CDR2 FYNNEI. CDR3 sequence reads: CASRGGQGVAYEQYF. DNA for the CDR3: TGTGCCAGCAGGGGAGGACAGGGGGTAGCCTACGAGCAGTACTTC. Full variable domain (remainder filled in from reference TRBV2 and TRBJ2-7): EPEVTQTPSHQVTQMGQEVILRCVPISNHLYFYWYRQILGQKVEFLVSFYNNEISEKSEIFDDQFSVERPDGSNFTLKIRSTKLEDSAMYFCASRGGQGVAYEQYFGPGTRLTVT.